Following are 22 T cell receptor beta chains from one sample sequenced in a study of vaccination effects on CD4 cells after COVID-19. Profiling relied on immunoSEQ multiplex PCR, and the TCRdb table lists in-frame clones only, not all of them. The data show some 56,000 clones, with 76% seen just once and 5% to 6.5% held by the top ten. Their cognate antigens are unknown. Within the ViraFEST assay, antigen-specific CD4+ T cells underwent expansion with viral peptide pools prior to sequencing. A roughly 10-day culture period preceded the isolation of CD4+ T cells. The person was diagnosed with PCR-confirmed SARS-CoV-2 infection between March and December 2020. The starting material was CD4+ T cells from PBMCs cultured with HIV peptides, obtained before COVID-19 vaccination. Subset specified: HIV-1 Nef peptide pool negative control/reference culture. These receptors were obtained from a human donor who had a prior SARS-CoV-2 infection.

The chain joins TRBV6-6 to TRBJ1-5; tentative D call: TRBD1 (5 bases). This CDR3 comprises 16 residues. Deletions cut 4 bases from V and 0 bases from J, with 13 bases between. Germline values: CDR1 MNHNY, CDR2 SVGAGI (reference sequence). DNA of the CDR3: TGTGCCAGCAGTTCCCTTCTTGGGGGTAGCAATCAGCCCCAGCATTTT. Residues: CASSSLLGGSNQPQHF.

CDR3 DNA: TGTGCCATCAGTGAGTCTATGGTAGGGGTCGGAAACACCATATATTTT. Residues: CAISESMVGVGNTIYF. The rearrangement joins TRBV10-3 to TRBJ1-3, with D tentatively TRBD1 (5 bases). V was pared by 0 bases and J by 4 bases, with 13 bases between. Germline-derived CDR1 and CDR2 are ENHRY and SYGVKD. CDR3 length: 16 amino acids.

This clone showed up just a few times. The chain uses TRBV3-1 (or the pseudogene TRBV3-2) and TRBJ2-1, with D tentatively TRBD2 (6 bases). Germline CDR1 reads LGHDT; CDR2 reads YNNKEL (reference sequence). Between the trimmed V and J ends, which lost 0 bases and 7 bases, there was a span of 19 bases. This CDR3 is built from 17 residues. The CDR3 spells CASSQEYSGQGTNEQFF. CDR3 sequence (DNA): TGTGCCAGCAGCCAAGAATATAGCGGTCAAGGTACGAATGAGCAGTTCTTC.

This clone showed up just a few times. CDR3 DNA sequence: TGCGCCAGCAGCTTGGAACCGGACAGCAATCAGCCCCAGCATTTT. Its translation is CASSLEPDSNQPQHF. The chain is built from TRBV5-1 and TRBJ1-5; no reliable D call. The CDR3 has 15 residues. The V end lost 0 bases, the J end lost 1 base, and 8 bases lay between the germline ends. CDR1 is SGHRS, CDR2 YFSETQ, per germline.

The V call is TRBV18, the J call TRBJ2-2, with TRBD2 matching over 9 bases. Looked up from germline, CDR1 is KGHSH and CDR2 is LQKENI. The CDR3 extends over 16 amino acids. Losses at the gene ends were 0 bases for V and 5 bases for J; bases not matched to a gene: 4. This CDR3 reads CASSPPGLATTGELFF. CDR3 nucleotides: TGTGCCAGCTCACCACCGGGACTAGCTACGACCGGGGAGCTGTTTTTT. Drawing the rest from reference TRBV18 and TRBJ2-2, the complete variable domain is NAGVMQNPRHLVRRRGQEARLRCSPMKGHSHVYWYRQLPEEGLKFMVYLQKENIIDESGMPKERFSAEFPKEGPSILRIQQVVRGDSAAYFCASSPPGLATTGELFFGEGSRLTVL.

The chain has TRBV19 and TRBJ2-7, with 7 bases identical to TRBD1. CDR1 LNHDA and CDR2 SQIVND come from the germline V gene (reference sequence). V was pared by 3 bases and J by 9 bases, with 8 bases of the junction left unmatched. This CDR3 has 13 residues. CDR3 sequence reads: CASSIRQGLGQYF. The CDR3 nucleotides read TGTGCCAGTAGTATCCGACAGGGTCTCGGGCAGTACTTC.

This sequence joins TRBV10-3 and TRBJ2-3; TRBD2 aligns across 10 bases. The CDR3 has 16 amino acids. Germline CDR1 and CDR2: ENHRY and SYGVKD. Trimming removed 5 bases from V and 4 bases from J; junction bases left unmatched: 9. The CDR3 reads CAISTASGSGPDTQYF. In DNA, the CDR3 is TGTGCCATCAGTACGGCTAGCGGGAGTGGGCCAGATACGCAGTATTTT.

This sequence joins TRBV7-2 and TRBJ1-2; 8 bases map to TRBD1. The trim removed 5 bases at V and 7 bases at J, leaving 9 bases unmatched. This CDR3 is built from 14 residues. CDR1 and CDR2 from the germline V gene are SGHTA and FQGNSA. The CDR3 spells CASSERDRRSGYTF. As DNA, the CDR3 is TGTGCCAGCAGCGAAAGGGACAGGAGGTCTGGCTACACCTTC.

This chain connects TRBV19 to TRBJ1-1; D remains unclear. The CDR3 loop spans 15 amino acids. Germline V gene data show CDR1 as LNHDA and CDR2 as SQIVND (reference sequence). The V end lost 10 bases, the J end lost 3 bases, and 21 bases lay between the germline ends. CDR3 amino acids: CATSPPKSLDTEAFF. Written as DNA, the CDR3 is TGTGCCACCTCGCCTCCGAAGTCTCTCGACACTGAAGCTTTCTTT.

This clone appeared once. Here the CDR3 reads CASSLLVNSNQPQHF. The CDR3, as DNA: TGTGCCAGCAGCTTATTGGTTAATAGCAATCAGCCCCAGCATTTT. The chain carries TRBV7-2 and TRBJ1-5, with unresolved D. The CDR3 has 15 residues. V was pared by 2 bases and J by 0 bases, with 8 bases between. Germline V CDR1 and CDR2: SGHTA, FQGNSA.

The chain employs TRBV28 and TRBJ1-5; 8 bases are a match to TRBD1. The CDR3 has 15 amino acids. Germline-derived CDR1 and CDR2 are MDHEN and SYDVKM. V gave up 7 bases and J gave up 3 bases; unmatched junction bases: 8. The CDR3 spells CASTTPGQDNQPQHF. As DNA, the CDR3 is TGTGCCAGCACCACACCGGGACAGGACAATCAGCCCCAGCATTTT.

The chain joins TRBV18 to TRBJ2-1, with D perhaps TRBD1 (5 bases). The germline CDR1 and CDR2 sequences are KGHSH and LQKENI. CDR3 length: 14 residues. V dropped 2 bases and J dropped 9 bases, with 14 bases sitting between them. Here the CDR3 DNA reads TGTGCCAGCTCACCAGACAGCTCGAGCAGTGAGCAGTTCTTC. Translated: CASSPDSSSSEQFF. Variable domain in full (rest from reference TRBV18 and TRBJ2-1): NAGVMQNPRHLVRRRGQEARLRCSPMKGHSHVYWYRQLPEEGLKFMVYLQKENIIDESGMPKERFSAEFPKEGPSILRIQQVVRGDSAAYFCASSPDSSSSEQFFGPGTRLTVL.

V usage is TRBV7-3 and J usage is TRBJ1-2, with D uncertain. The CDR3 consists of 14 residues. Looked up from germline, CDR1 is SGHTA and CDR2 is FQGTGA. The germline V and J ends were trimmed by 5 bases and 2 bases, with 12 bases remaining between them. The CDR3 region is CASSPAGGNYGYTF. Here the CDR3 DNA reads TGTGCCAGCAGCCCCGCAGGAGGGAACTATGGCTACACCTTC. The full variable domain, its missing parts supplied by reference TRBV7-3 and TRBJ1-2, is GAGVSQTPSNKVTEKGKYVELRCDPISGHTALYWYRQSLGQGPEFLIYFQGTGAADDSGLPNDRFFAVRPEGSVSTLKIQRTERGDSAVYLCASSPAGGNYGYTFGSGTRLTVV.

The chain is built from TRBV3-1 (or the pseudogene TRBV3-2) and TRBJ2-7; unclear D gene. The CDR3 spans 14 residues. In germline, CDR1 is LGHDT, CDR2 YNNKEL (reference sequence). Trimming shortened V by 3 bases and J by 0 bases, and 9 bases separated the two germline ends. Here the CDR3 reads CASSHRAISYEQYF. Written as DNA, the CDR3 is TGTGCCAGCAGCCACCGCGCGATCTCCTACGAGCAGTACTTC.

This chain links TRBV5-1 with TRBJ1-2, with 7 bases aligning to TRBD1. The CDR3 is 14 amino acids. Trimming at V came to 4 bases and at J to 5 bases, leaving 8 bases not matched to a gene. Germline V lookup: CDR1 SGHRS, CDR2 YFSETQ. CDR3 amino acids: CASSEQGVQYGYTF. As DNA, the CDR3 is TGCGCCAGCAGCGAGCAGGGGGTCCAATATGGCTACACCTTC.

The chain combines TRBV27 with TRBJ1-1; no reliable D call. Trimming removed 3 bases at V and 1 base at J, with 9 bases between. The CDR3 loop spans 14 amino acids. The germline CDR1 and CDR2 sequences are MNHEY and SMNVEV (reference sequence). The DNA for the CDR3 is TGTGCCAGCAGTTTTGATGGTTGGAACACTGAAGCTTTCTTT. This gives the protein CASSFDGWNTEAFF.

The chain uses TRBV30 and TRBJ1-5; weak D call: TRBD1 (6 bases). The CDR3 contains 14 residues. Per germline, CDR1 GTSNPN and CDR2 SVGIG (reference sequence). Trimming cost V 4 bases and J 6 bases, with 16 bases left between them. The CDR3 coding sequence is TGTGCCTGGACTTCCACCGACAGGACTCAGCCCCAGCATTTT. Translation: CAWTSTDRTQPQHF. Combining the CDR3 with reference TRBV30 and TRBJ1-5 gives the whole variable domain SQTIHQWPATLVQPVGSPLSLECTVEGTSNPNLYWYRQAAGRGLQLLFYSVGIGQISSEVPQNLSASRPQDRQFILSSKKLLLSDSGFYLCAWTSTDRTQPQHFGDGTRLSIL.

The V and J genes are TRBV21-1 and TRBJ1-4. TRBV21-1 is reported as a pseudogene. This CDR3 region has 13 residues. The CDR3 sequence: CASRKLGVRKLFF. The CDR3 nucleotides read TGTGCCAGCAGAAAATTGGGGGTCCGAAAACTGTTTTTT.

The chain joins TRBV3-1 (or the pseudogene TRBV3-2) to TRBJ2-7, with D unclear. V lost 5 bases, J lost 4 bases, and 12 bases lay in between. The germline CDR1 and CDR2 sequences are LGHDT and YNNKEL (reference sequence). The CDR3 spans 13 residues. CDR3 loop: CASSGLEIYEQYF. The CDR3 nucleotides read TGTGCCAGCAGCGGGCTGGAGATTTACGAGCAGTACTTC.

This clone showed up just once. This rearrangement joins TRBV5-6 to TRBJ2-3; D gene uncertain. The V gene lost 1 base and the J gene lost 0 bases, with 9 bases spanning the gap. The CDR3 covers 15 residues. Germline assignment: CDR1 SGHDT and CDR2 YYEEEE. The CDR3: CASSLRPGSTDTQYF. DNA of the CDR3: TGTGCCAGCAGCTTGAGGCCAGGCAGCACAGATACGCAGTATTTT.

The chain's CDR3 is CASSEDRDHYNSPLHF. The CDR3 coding sequence is TGTGCCAGCAGCGAGGACAGGGACCACTATAATTCACCCCTCCACTTT. The chain has TRBV6-8 and TRBJ1-6; 8 nucleotides line up with TRBD1. Germline V gene data show CDR1 as MNHGY and CDR2 as SAAAGT. The CDR3 sequence is 16 residues long. V dropped 6 bases and J dropped 3; count of bases not matched to a gene: 7.

This chain joins TRBV9 and TRBJ1-6; D is unclear. Germline-derived CDR1 and CDR2 are SGDLS and YYNGEE. The V end was cut by 0 bases, the J end by 8 bases, with 6 bases between. The CDR3 is 13 amino acids. The CDR3, as DNA: TGTGCCAGCAGCGTAGGTCTCGATTCACCCCTCCACTTT. Protein sequence: CASSVGLDSPLHF.